Each of the 8 T cell receptor beta chains below was sequenced from the same sample in a study of cytomegalovirus exposure and HLA in healthy donors. The study ran its PCR with 60 Vbeta and 13 Jbeta primers. TCRdb keeps only in-frame clones here, not all; method: immunoSEQ multiplex PCR. The sample table includes tens of thousands of clones. The sample comprised PBMCs. The receptors come from a female donor in good health and CMV-seronegative.

J is TRBJ2-7 and V is TRBV30; no clear D gene. The V end lost 0 bases, the J end lost 2 bases, and 11 bases lay between the germline ends. Looked up from germline, CDR1 is GTSNPN and CDR2 is SVGIG (reference sequence). This CDR3 is 14 amino acids long. The CDR3 loop is CAWSVIRVTYEQYF. The CDR3 DNA sequence: TGTGCCTGGAGTGTAATTCGGGTGACCTACGAGCAGTACTTC.

The V gene is TRBV7-9, the J gene TRBJ1-1; TRBD1 agrees at 9 bases. Germline V gene sequence: CDR1 SEHNR, CDR2 FQNEAQ (reference sequence). The CDR3 has 15 residues. Losses at the gene ends were 6 bases for V and 3 bases for J; bases not matched to a gene: 8. The CDR3 DNA reads TGTGCCAGCAGTTTTACAGGGGGCATCGACACTGAAGCTTTCTTT. This sequence encodes CASSFTGGIDTEAFF.

V gene TRBV5-1 combines with J gene TRBJ2-3; tentatively, D is TRBD2 (5 bases). CDR1 SGHRS and CDR2 YFSETQ come from the germline V gene. V was shortened by 4 bases and J by 3 bases, with 12 bases between the two germline ends. The CDR3 loop spans 14 amino acids. CDR3 region: CASSPDSHTDTQYF. In DNA, the CDR3 is TGCGCCAGCAGCCCGGACTCGCATACAGATACGCAGTATTTT.

This rearrangement joins TRBV29-1 to TRBJ2-5, with D possibly being TRBD2 (5 bases). The ends were cut back, 4 bases at V and 4 bases at J, with 10 bases in the middle. The germline CDR1 and CDR2 sequences are SQVTM and ANQGSEA. The CDR3 is made up of 12 amino acids. CDR3 in amino acids: CSVGRNRETQYF. The CDR3, as DNA: TGCAGCGTTGGGAGGAACCGAGAGACCCAGTACTTC.

The CDR3 DNA reads as TGTGCCAGCAGTGAAGGGGGGGACCACTATGGCTACACCTTC. Its protein is CASSEGGDHYGYTF. The chain uses TRBV6-5 and TRBJ1-2; possible D gene TRBD1, 6 bases. The CDR3 length is 14 residues. The V end lost 5 bases, the J end lost 3 bases, and 13 bases lay between the germline ends. Germline V gene data show CDR1 as MNHEY and CDR2 as SVGAGI.

The rearrangement uses TRBV10-3 and TRBJ2-4; 7 nucleotides align to TRBD1. After removal of 4 bases from V and 6 bases from J, the junction contained 6 bases not matched to a gene. The CDR3 consists of 14 residues. Germline V gene lookup returns CDR1 ENHRY and CDR2 SYGVKD. CDR3 sequence: CAISGQGEGNIQYF. For the CDR3, the DNA is TGTGCCATCAGTGGACAGGGAGAGGGAAACATTCAGTACTTC.

As concerns this clone: This is likely a read error, given that the CDR3 carries no conserved phenylalanine or tryptophan at its end. No DNA is shown, since the ends of the CDR3 on it are uncertain; the CDR3 is the one TCRdb lists. The genes are TRBV11-3 and TRBJ1-1; the table assigns TRBD1, which was not confirmed against the DNA. Both ends counted, the CDR3 spans 13 residues. Per germline, CDR1 SGHNT and CDR2 YENEEA. Here the CDR3 reads CASSYGQTGAPLY.

This chain links TRBV30 with TRBJ2-1, with 14 bases that match TRBD2. The V segment lost 4 bases and the J segment 4 bases; nucleotides outside the gene matches: 3. CDR1 and CDR2 from the germline V gene are GTSNPN and SVGIG (reference sequence). The CDR3 is made up of 15 amino acids. The CDR3 loop reads CAWTRTSGGYNEQFF. The CDR3 DNA reads as TGTGCCTGGACCAGGACTAGCGGGGGGTACAATGAGCAGTTCTTC.